This T cell receptor beta chain was identified in a study of control samples from healthy donors and cancer patients. Germline loops: CDR1 KGHSH, CDR2 LQKENI. V shed 5 bases and J 4 bases; nucleotides not matched to a gene: 6. The CDR3 has 14 residues. Sequencing used immunoSEQ multiplex PCR; TCRdb keeps in-frame clones, though not all of them. The sample yields over 85,000 clones, roughly 90% seen once. The receptor was derived from a woman aged 55-70 years with lung cancer. V usage is TRBV18 and J usage is TRBJ1-1; 8 nucleotides align to TRBD1. Sequencing was performed on PBMCs. CDR3 amino acids: CASSASDRVTEAFF. The CDR3 bases are TGTGCCAGCTCAGCCTCGGACAGGGTCACTGAAGCTTTCTTT.